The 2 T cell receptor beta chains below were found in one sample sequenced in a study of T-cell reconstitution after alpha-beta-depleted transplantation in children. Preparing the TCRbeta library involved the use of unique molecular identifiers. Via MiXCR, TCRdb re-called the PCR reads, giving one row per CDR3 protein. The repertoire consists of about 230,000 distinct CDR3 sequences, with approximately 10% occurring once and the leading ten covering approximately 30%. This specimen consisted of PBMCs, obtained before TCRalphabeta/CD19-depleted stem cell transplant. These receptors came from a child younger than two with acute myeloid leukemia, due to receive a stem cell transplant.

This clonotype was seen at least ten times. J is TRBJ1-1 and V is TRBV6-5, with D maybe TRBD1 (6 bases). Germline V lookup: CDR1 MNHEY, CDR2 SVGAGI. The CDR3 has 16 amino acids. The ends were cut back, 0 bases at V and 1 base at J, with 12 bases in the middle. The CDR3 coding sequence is TGTGCCAGCAGTTACTCCACGGGGACAAAGAACACTGAAGCTTTCTTT. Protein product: CASSYSTGTKNTEAFF.

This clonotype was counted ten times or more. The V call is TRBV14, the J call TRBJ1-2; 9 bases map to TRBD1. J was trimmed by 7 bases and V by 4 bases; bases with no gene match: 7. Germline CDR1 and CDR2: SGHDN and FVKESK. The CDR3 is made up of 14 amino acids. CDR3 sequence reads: CASSRGQGLVGYTF. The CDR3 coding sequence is TGTGCCAGCAGCCGCGGACAGGGGTTGGTTGGCTACACCTTC.